This T cell receptor beta chain came from a study of shared clonotypes between healthy human individuals. The study, taken as a whole, reports: Rarefaction revealed incomplete sorted-subset sequencing despite large depth. Clonotypes which were not shared had lower generation probabilities than clonotypes that all four donors shared.

Naive CD8 cells comprised CD45RO-negative, CCR7-positively selected cells, excluding terminally differentiated effector memory CD45RA+ cells. Assay: immunoSEQ multiplex PCR; the TCRdb copy retains only in-frame clones and omits some. The data contain millions of clones, 90% to 95% of them singletons. Trimming removed 4 bases from V and 1 base from J, with 8 bases in between. Germline CDR1 is SQVTM and CDR2 is ANQGSEA. There are 13 residues in the CDR3. About this clone: Its antigen is unidentified.

This sequence joins TRBV29-1 and TRBJ2-1; a possible D gene is TRBD2 (5 bases). The source of this sequence is a man aged 18 to 35 in good health. Some clones in this sample may be carry-over from other donors' samples. The sequenced sample consisted of naive CD8+ T cells from PBMCs. The CDR3 nucleotides read TGCAGCGTTGTGGAGCGGTCCTACAATGAGCAGTTCTTC. Its protein is CSVVERSYNEQFF.